These 26 T cell receptor beta chains originate from one sample sequenced in a study of PD-1 blockade in classical Hodgkin lymphoma. Relapse after autologous stem cell transplantation occurred in every patient, and brentuximab vedotin exposure varied. Method: immunoSEQ multiplex PCR; TCRdb's copy keeps in-frame clones and lacks some. Found here are about 22,000 clones, roughly 80% of them singletons; the top ten hold roughly 8.6%. The material was peripheral blood mononuclear cells (PBMCs), obtained before the second cycle of nivolumab. All receptors derive from a human donor with classical Hodgkin lymphoma.

This chain connects TRBV6-5 to TRBJ2-5, with a tentative D call TRBD2 (6 bases). The CDR3 length is 13 residues. V was pared by 6 bases and J by 2 bases, with 10 bases between. Germline CDR1 is MNHEY and CDR2 is SVGAGI. The CDR3 here is CASRRTIQETQYF. CDR3 DNA: TGTGCCAGCAGGAGGACTATTCAAGAGACCCAGTACTTC.

V gene TRBV29-1 combines with J gene TRBJ1-2, with no clear D. The CDR3 is 14 residues long. The V and J ends lost 7 bases and 2 bases respectively, with 17 bases between them. Germline V CDR1 and CDR2: SQVTM, ANQGSEA. The CDR3 sequence is CSAEDSTANYGYTF. In DNA form, the CDR3 reads TGCAGCGCCGAAGATTCGACGGCCAACTATGGCTACACCTTC.

The chain employs TRBV16 and TRBJ2-1; no firm D call. The length of the CDR3 is 15 residues. The V gene lost 4 bases and the J gene lost 7 bases, with 17 bases spanning the gap. The germline gives CDR1 KGHSY, CDR2 FQNENV. The CDR3 sequence: CASSLTTDGLNEQFF. The CDR3 bases are TGTGCCAGCAGCCTAACTACGGACGGGTTAAATGAGCAGTTCTTC.

The chain couples TRBV2 to TRBJ2-7, with D possibly matching TRBD1 (6 bases). CDR1 is SNHLY and CDR2 is FYNNEI in the germline V gene. V was pared by 4 bases and J by 1 base, with 8 bases between. The CDR3 has 13 amino acids. The CDR3 is CASSADRSYEQYF. DNA for the CDR3: TGTGCCAGCAGTGCGGACAGATCCTACGAGCAGTACTTC.

This clone was picked up one time. The J gene is TRBJ2-1, the V gene TRBV12-5, with TRBD1 identical over 8 bases. Germline V gene data show CDR1 as LGHNT and CDR2 as FRNRAP. The CDR3 loop spans 18 amino acids. The J segment lost 4 bases and the V segment lost 8 bases, leaving 19 bases of the junction unmatched. CDR3 sequence: CASSPGQGAPYEYNEQFF. DNA of the CDR3: TGTGCTAGTTCCCCTGGACAGGGTGCACCATATGAGTACAATGAGCAGTTCTTC.

V and J are TRBV11-2 and TRBJ2-5; TRBD1 matches at 7 bases. J was trimmed by 1 base and V by 6 bases; bases with no gene match: 5. Looked up from germline, CDR1 is SGHAT and CDR2 is FQNNGV. This CDR3 is 14 amino acids long. This CDR3 is CASRLGTVQETQYF. The CDR3 DNA is TGTGCCAGCAGACTTGGGACAGTCCAAGAGACCCAGTACTTC.

This chain joins TRBV15 and TRBJ2-3; D is perhaps TRBD2 (6 bases). Per the germline V gene, CDR1 is LNHNV and CDR2 is YYDKDF (reference sequence). The CDR3 totals 16 residues. Trimming stripped 1 base from V and 0 bases from J, with 11 bases between. The CDR3 protein is CATSRGVAASTDTQYF. The DNA of the CDR3 is TGTGCCACCAGCAGAGGCGTAGCGGCTAGCACAGATACGCAGTATTTT.

The V and J genes are TRBV19 and TRBJ2-7, with D possibly matching TRBD1 (6 bases). Germline V gives CDR1 LNHDA, CDR2 SQIVND (reference sequence). V lost 6 bases, J lost 0 bases, and 9 bases lay in between. The CDR3 length is 13 residues. CDR3 region: CASSGQTSYEQYF. The CDR3 bases are TGTGCCAGTAGCGGACAGACCTCCTACGAGCAGTACTTC.

The chain joins TRBV19 to TRBJ2-5; D gene uncertain. Germline V lookup: CDR1 LNHDA, CDR2 SQIVND (reference sequence). CDR3 size: 13 residues. The V end was cut by 6 bases, the J end by 4 bases, with 12 bases between. CDR3 sequence (DNA): TGTGCCAGTAGCCTTAACCACCTAGAGACCCAGTACTTC. Protein sequence: CASSLNHLETQYF.

V gene TRBV30 combines with J gene TRBJ2-1, with 9 positions matching TRBD1. This CDR3 is built from 13 residues. Germline CDR1 is GTSNPN and CDR2 is SVGIG (reference sequence). Trimming removed 7 bases from V and 8 bases from J; junction bases left unmatched: 9. The CDR3 coding sequence is TGTGCCTTCTACAGGGGGCAGGGGCATGAGCAGTTCTTC. This sequence encodes CAFYRGQGHEQFF.

V is TRBV5-1 and J is TRBJ2-3; 12 nucleotides match TRBD2. Trimming took 4 bases from V and 1 from J; bases not matched to a gene: 7. CDR3 length: 17 amino acids. The germline V gene encodes CDR1 SGHRS and CDR2 YFSETQ. This CDR3 is CASSNGLAGRGTDTQYF. The CDR3 DNA is TGCGCCAGCAGCAACGGACTAGCGGGGCGAGGCACAGATACGCAGTATTTT.

The rearrangement links TRBV5-1 to TRBJ2-1, with D perhaps TRBD2 (6 bases). Germline CDR1 is SGHRS and CDR2 is YFSETQ. The V gene lost 4 bases and the J gene lost 10 bases, with 21 bases spanning the gap. The CDR3 covers 15 residues. This CDR3 reads CASSETGDFWGEQFF. The CDR3 nucleotides read TGCGCCAGCAGCGAAACGGGAGATTTCTGGGGGGAGCAGTTCTTC.

The chain recombines TRBV5-6 with TRBJ1-2; no clear D. The CDR3 has 13 residues. Germline V gene lookup returns CDR1 SGHDT and CDR2 YYEEEE. With 1 base removed from V and 4 bases from J, the gap between germline ends came to 8 bases. The CDR3 bases are TGTGCCAGCAGCTTGAGAGGTTTCTATGGCTACACCTTC. This encodes CASSLRGFYGYTF.

This chain joins TRBV7-8 and TRBJ1-5; possible D gene TRBD1, 5 bases. The CDR3 contains 15 residues. V lost 2 bases, J lost 7 bases, and 15 bases lay in between. Germline V CDR1 and CDR2: SGHVS, FQNEAQ. The CDR3 DNA is TGTGCCAGCAGCTTAACGGGAGGGACGGGGCAGCCCCAGCATTTT. It specifies CASSLTGGTGQPQHF.

This clone was counted once. The chain joins TRBV5-1 to TRBJ1-4; D uncertain. This CDR3 is 14 amino acids long. V shed 2 bases and J shed 6 bases, with 11 bases lying between them. The germline gives CDR1 SGHRS, CDR2 YFSETQ. In nucleotides, the CDR3 is TGCGCCAGCAGCTTTAGCCTGCCGGATGAAAAACTGTTTTTT. This encodes CASSFSLPDEKLFF. Full variable domain (outside the CDR3, taken from reference TRBV5-1 and TRBJ1-4): KAGVTQTPRYLIKTRGQQVTLSCSPISGHRSVSWYQQTPGQGLQFLFEYFSETQRNKGNFPGRFSGRQFSNSRSEMNVSTLELGDSALYLCASSFSLPDEKLFFGSGTQLSVL.

The chain joins TRBV7-9 to TRBJ2-1; possible D gene TRBD2, 5 bases. The CDR3 totals 13 residues. The V end lost 4 bases, the J end lost 2 bases, and 6 bases lay between the germline ends. The germline gives CDR1 SEHNR, CDR2 FQNEAQ (reference sequence). The CDR3 sequence is CASSSGTYNEQFF. The CDR3 DNA is TGTGCCAGCAGCTCCGGGACCTACAATGAGCAGTTCTTC.

The chain uses TRBV5-6 and TRBJ1-2, with a tentative D call TRBD1 (5 bases). The germline V gene has CDR1 SGHDT and CDR2 YYEEEE. The length of the CDR3 is 13 residues. The germline V and J ends were trimmed by 3 bases and 8 bases, with 14 bases remaining between them. In nucleotides, the CDR3 is TGTGCCAGCAGCTCGCCAGGGCTAAGGGGCTACACCTTC. This translates into CASSSPGLRGYTF.

CDR3: CASRGRIDTGELFF. Here the CDR3 DNA reads TGTGCCAGCAGAGGACGGATAGACACCGGGGAGCTGTTTTTT. The chain recombines TRBV28 with TRBJ2-2; D is uncertain. Looked up from germline, CDR1 is MDHEN and CDR2 is SYDVKM. With 6 bases removed from V and 3 bases from J, the gap between germline ends came to 11 bases. The length of the CDR3 is 14 residues.

The chain carries TRBV4-1 and TRBJ2-1; no clear D. Looked up from germline, CDR1 is MGHRA and CDR2 is YSYEKL. Trimming shortened V by 7 bases and J by 7 bases, and 17 bases separated the two germline ends. CDR3 length: 14 residues. For the CDR3, the DNA is TGCGCCAGCACCCGAAGTACTCAGGTTAATGAGCAGTTCTTC. The encoded protein is CASTRSTQVNEQFF.

The rearrangement links TRBV5-1 to TRBJ1-1; tentative D call: TRBD1 (5 bases). Germline CDR1 reads SGHRS; CDR2 reads YFSETQ. V lost 7 bases and J lost 4, with 11 bases in between. CDR3 size: 12 residues. Here the CDR3 reads CASGPGGTEAFF. Here the CDR3 DNA reads TGCGCCAGCGGCCCGGGGGGCACTGAAGCTTTCTTT.

The chain joins TRBV7-6 to TRBJ2-1; tentative D call: TRBD2 (7 bases). In germline, CDR1 is SGHVS, CDR2 FNYEAQ. CDR3 size: 16 residues. The V gene lost 5 bases and the J gene lost 5 bases, with 19 bases spanning the gap. CDR3 in amino acids: CASSHPGGREDNEQFF. CDR3 DNA sequence: TGTGCCAGCAGCCACCCCGGGGGGCGGGAAGACAATGAGCAGTTCTTC. Combining the CDR3 with reference TRBV7-6 and TRBJ2-1 gives the whole variable domain GAGVSQSPRYKVTKRGQDVALRCDPISGHVSLYWYRQALGQGPEFLTYFNYEAQQDKSGLPNDRFSAERPEGSISTLTIQRTEQRDSAMYRCASSHPGGREDNEQFFGPGTRLTVL.

V usage is TRBV11-2 and J usage is TRBJ1-2; D is ambiguous. This CDR3 has 13 amino acids. The germline V and J ends were trimmed by 0 bases and 4 bases, with 6 bases remaining between them. Per the germline V gene, CDR1 is SGHAT and CDR2 is FQNNGV. The CDR3 spells CASSLDWGYGYTF. The CDR3 DNA reads as TGTGCCAGCAGCTTAGATTGGGGCTATGGCTACACCTTC.

The chain employs TRBV5-1 and TRBJ2-7; D is perhaps TRBD1 (6 bases). The germline CDR1 and CDR2 sequences are SGHRS and YFSETQ. Trimming left V 0 bases short and J 6 bases short, with 10 bases between. CDR3 length equals 13 residues. This CDR3 is CASSLVLGGEQYF. CDR3 coding DNA: TGCGCCAGCAGCTTGGTTTTAGGGGGCGAGCAGTACTTC.

The chain joins TRBV9 to TRBJ2-2; possibly TRBD2 for D (6 bases). There are 17 residues in the CDR3. Germline values: CDR1 SGDLS, CDR2 YYNGEE. Trimming shortened V by 0 bases and J by 1 base, and 13 bases separated the two germline ends. The CDR3 is CASSVADGGKNTGELFF. The DNA for the CDR3 is TGTGCCAGCAGCGTAGCGGACGGCGGGAAGAACACCGGGGAGCTGTTTTTT. The whole variable domain, remainder taken from reference TRBV9 and TRBJ2-2, is DSGVTQTPKHLITATGQRVTLRCSPRSGDLSVYWYQQSLDQGLQFLIQYYNGEERAKGNILERFSAQQFPDLHSELNLSSLELGDSALYFCASSVADGGKNTGELFFGEGSRLTVL.

The chain joins TRBV7-8 to TRBJ2-5; the match to TRBD2 covers 9 bases. The J call is in doubt because the DNA end fits TRBJ2-7 better. CDR1 is SGHVS, CDR2 FQNEAQ, per germline. The CDR3 consists of 15 residues. This chain's CDR3 is CASRPRSGSSYEQYF. The CDR3 nucleotides read TGTGCCAGCAGACCTCGTAGCGGGAGCTCCTACGAGCAGTACTTC.

The J gene is TRBJ2-1, the V gene TRBV19; TRBD1 matches 10 bases. This CDR3 contains 15 residues. CDR1 is LNHDA and CDR2 is SQIVND in the germline V gene (reference sequence). The trim removed 7 bases at V and 4 bases at J, leaving 7 bases unmatched. The CDR3 region has the DNA TGTGCCAGTACCGTCCTGGGACAGGGGTACAATGAGCAGTTCTTC. Protein sequence: CASTVLGQGYNEQFF.